This T cell receptor beta chain appears in the sequencing data of a study of Ad26.COV2.S vaccination and SARS-CoV-2 variants. Whole-study context: The study gave Ad26.COV2.S intramuscularly, once or twice 56 days apart.

Whole-study results and caveats: Reported post-vaccination CD8+ and CD4+ T cell responses to spike showed substantial breadth. Non-spike TCR breadth showed similarity between vaccine and placebo recipients.

The treatment here: some 19 received Ad26.COV2.S at low or high dose, single or two shots; about 5 received placebo; per-sample allocation not given. Vaccine and placebo recipients were sampled on day 63 after the first injection. Within Boston, the person who donated was an adult of 18-55 years. Germline V gives CDR1 LGHDT, CDR2 YNNKEL (reference sequence). The CDR3 has 13 residues. Trimming stripped 0 bases from V and 9 bases from J, with 10 bases between. With respect to this clone: The antigen is unknown.

This table comes from immunoSEQ multiplex PCR, and its TCRdb copy is limited to in-frame clones, with some not included. Counted here are roughly 500,000 clones, roughly 89% occurring once; the ten biggest clones make up roughly 13%. The chain joins TRBV3-1 (or the pseudogene TRBV3-2) to TRBJ2-3; D remains ambiguous. The sequence was collected from a person between 18 and 60 years old who received the Ad26.COV2.S COVID-19 vaccine or a placebo. The sample in question was peripheral blood, obtained in a trial of Ad26.COV2.S vaccine versus placebo. The CDR3 protein is CASSQDRRSTQYF. CDR3 DNA sequence: TGTGCCAGCAGCCAAGATCGGCGTTCGACGCAGTATTTT.